In this sample, the clone carrying this T cell receptor (beta chain) turned up once. Unique molecular identifiers were built into the TCRbeta library. TCRdb re-called the PCR reads with MiXCR, one entry per CDR3 protein. The data hold about 360,000 distinct CDR3 sequences, with about an eighth observed a single time. Trimming shortened V by 3 bases and J by 0 bases, and 8 bases separated the two germline ends. CDR1 and CDR2 (germline): SGHAT, FQNNGV. The CDR3 sequence is 15 residues long. This record belongs to a study of T-cell reconstitution after alpha-beta-depleted transplantation in children. The input for sequencing was PBMCs, taken from the stem cell graft. The chain recombines TRBV11-2 with TRBJ1-4; D might be TRBD1 (5 bases). This clonotype was obtained from a human donor who donated a stem cell graft to a child with Fanconi anemia. The CDR3 region is CASSFLGATNEKLFF. CDR3 nucleotides: TGTGCCAGCAGCTTTCTGGGGGCAACTAATGAAAAACTGTTTTTT.